Following are 20 T cell receptor beta chains from one sample sequenced in a study of blood T cell repertoires in COVID-19. Only in-frame clones appear in the TCRdb table, and some are missing; sequencing was by immunoSEQ multiplex PCR. In the table there are tens of thousands of clones, 75% to 95% of which are singletons. Sequencing was carried out using peripheral blood. The receptors stem from a woman of 80 years or more with acute or convalescent COVID-19.

This chain uses TRBV5-6 with TRBJ1-4; D is unclear. V was pared by 3 bases and J by 7 bases, with 13 bases between. Germline-derived CDR1 and CDR2 are SGHDT and YYEEEE. The CDR3 totals 14 residues. DNA of the CDR3: TGTGCCAGCAGCTCCACCCTACCAACTGAAAAACTGTTTTTT. This translates into CASSSTLPTEKLFF.

Remarks on this clone: Germline is not matched at one junction end, which may reflect a read error. V gene TRBV5-1 combines with J gene TRBJ1-3; D is perhaps TRBD1 (5 bases). Germline CDR1 SGHRS, CDR2 YFSETQ. The CDR3 length is 13 residues. CDR3 sequence (DNA): TGCGCCAGCAGCTTGGCGGACGGGGGAGGAGACTCTTTT. Amino acid sequence: CASSLADGGGDSF.

V usage is TRBV6-2 or TRBV6-3 and J usage is TRBJ1-5; the D is unclear. This CDR3 region has 16 residues. The V end lost 5 bases, the J end lost 1 base, and 15 bases lay between the germline ends. The germline CDR1 and CDR2 sequences are MNHEY and SVGEGT. As DNA, the CDR3 is TGTGCCAGCAGTCCCCTCCGGGGTTGGAGCAATCAGCCCCAGCATTTT. This translates into CASSPLRGWSNQPQHF.

This rearrangement joins TRBV2 to TRBJ2-3; 10 nucleotides match TRBD2. The CDR3 consists of 16 residues. V was pared by 7 bases and J by 3 bases, with 10 bases of the junction left unmatched. Germline CDR1 SNHLY, CDR2 FYNNEI. CDR3 sequence (DNA): TGTGCCAGCATGAGGACTGTAGCGGGGGGTACAGATACGCAGTATTTT. Protein sequence: CASMRTVAGGTDTQYF.

This chain uses TRBV25-1 with TRBJ1-4; 8 nucleotides line up with TRBD1. CDR3 length: 18 residues. With 1 base clipped from V and 8 bases from J, the junction kept 15 bases outside the gene matches. Germline CDR1 and CDR2: MGHDK and SYGVNS. The DNA of the CDR3 is TGTGCCAGCAGTGAATCGGGGGGCAGGGGGCAACGAAAAGAAAAACTGTTTTTT. Encoded protein: CASSESGGRGQRKEKLFF.

The chain combines TRBV2 with TRBJ2-3, with 14 bases lining up with TRBD2. The CDR3 sequence is 15 residues long. V dropped 6 bases and J dropped 4; count of bases not matched to a gene: 3. Germline CDR1 and CDR2: SNHLY and FYNNEI. Here the CDR3 DNA reads TGTGCCAGCAGGGGGACTAGCGGGGGCGCAGATACGCAGTATTTT. This translates into CASRGTSGGADTQYF.

The chain links TRBV6-5 to TRBJ2-5; maybe TRBD2 (5 bases). CDR3 length equals 13 residues. CDR1 and CDR2 (germline): MNHEY, SVGAGI. V was clipped by 5 bases and J by 5 bases, with 12 bases between them. The CDR3 bases are TGTGCCAGCAGTACCGCGGGTACGGAGACCCAGTACTTC. This sequence encodes CASSTAGTETQYF.

The rearrangement uses TRBV5-6 and TRBJ2-6, with 7 bases that match TRBD2. CDR3 length: 17 residues. Trimming at V came to 4 bases and at J to 2 bases, leaving 9 bases not matched to a gene. Per germline, CDR1 SGHDT and CDR2 YYEEEE. The CDR3 sequence: CASSLTSYRAGANVLTF. CDR3 bases: TGTGCCAGCAGCCTGACTAGCTATCGAGCTGGGGCCAACGTCCTGACTTTC.

The count of this clone is one. J is TRBJ1-1 and V is TRBV5-1; 8 bases are a match to TRBD1. There are 16 residues in the CDR3. J gave up 0 bases and V 4 bases, and 8 bases lay outside the gene matches. Per germline, CDR1 SGHRS and CDR2 YFSETQ. In DNA, the CDR3 is TGCGCCAGCAGCGGGACAGGCGGGGGTATGAACACTGAAGCTTTCTTT. Protein product: CASSGTGGGMNTEAFF.

The chain couples TRBV30 to TRBJ1-5; a weak D match, TRBD1 (6 bases). CDR1 GTSNPN and CDR2 SVGIG come from the germline V gene (reference sequence). V was shortened by 2 bases and J by 4 bases, with 9 bases between the two germline ends. This CDR3 has 13 amino acids. The CDR3 is CAWSKGENQPQHF. Here the CDR3 DNA reads TGTGCCTGGAGTAAGGGGGAGAATCAGCCCCAGCATTTT.

The J gene is TRBJ1-2, the V gene TRBV6-6; D not certain. This CDR3 has 11 residues. CDR1 and CDR2 (germline): MNHNY, SVGAGI (reference sequence). Trimming removed 9 bases at V and 3 bases at J, with 8 bases between. CDR3 protein: CASGRDYGYTF. The CDR3 DNA sequence: TGTGCCAGTGGTCGGGACTATGGCTACACCTTC.

The rearrangement joins TRBV10-3 to TRBJ1-6; D is perhaps TRBD1 (6 bases). Trimming left V 4 bases short and J 9 bases short, with 16 bases between. Germline lookup yields CDR1 ENHRY and CDR2 SYGVKD. The CDR3 totals 15 residues. DNA for the CDR3: TGTGCCATCAGTGTAGGACAGACTAATAGTTCACCCCTCCACTTT. It codes for CAISVGQTNSSPLHF.

V is TRBV5-6 and J is TRBJ2-1, with 10 bases fitting TRBD2. Trimming took 5 bases from V and 3 from J; bases not matched to a gene: 8. Germline V CDR1 and CDR2: SGHDT, YYEEEE. This CDR3 spans 16 amino acids. CDR3 amino acids: CASSSRTSGRYNEQFF. CDR3 nucleotides: TGTGCCAGCAGTAGTAGGACTAGCGGACGCTACAATGAGCAGTTCTTC.

The V and J genes are TRBV4-2 and TRBJ1-6; D unclear. The CDR3 runs to 17 residues. V was clipped by 2 bases and J by 0 bases, with 11 bases between them. Germline CDR1 and CDR2: LGHNA and YNFKEQ. CDR3: CASSQRGINSYNSPLHF. The CDR3, as DNA: TGTGCCAGCAGCCAAAGAGGAATAAACTCCTATAATTCACCCCTCCACTTT.

The chain recombines TRBV5-1 with TRBJ2-1, with a possible D match to TRBD1 (6 bases). CDR3 length: 14 amino acids. Germline-derived CDR1 and CDR2 are SGHRS and YFSETQ. V dropped 0 bases and J dropped 2 bases, with 6 bases sitting between them. The CDR3, as DNA: TGCGCCAGCAGCTTGGGGACAGCCTACAATGAGCAGTTCTTC. Its protein is CASSLGTAYNEQFF.

This sequence joins TRBV6-6 and TRBJ1-4; 11 nucleotides match TRBD1. CDR3 size: 15 residues. The germline CDR1 and CDR2 sequences are MNHNY and SVGAGI (reference sequence). After removal of 5 bases from V and 7 bases from J, the junction contained 6 bases not matched to a gene. Here the CDR3 reads CASSGGQGASEKLFF. CDR3 in DNA: TGTGCCAGCAGTGGTGGACAGGGGGCAAGTGAAAAACTGTTTTTT.

The chain links TRBV7-2 to TRBJ1-5; D gene unclear. V was trimmed by 2 bases and J by 7 bases, leaving 15 bases between them. CDR1 and CDR2 (germline): SGHTA, FQGNSA. The CDR3 has 15 amino acids. The CDR3 loop is CASSLNGIGGQPQHF. The DNA of the CDR3 is TGTGCCAGCAGCTTAAACGGCATTGGAGGCCAGCCCCAGCATTTT.

This clone was found once. V is TRBV5-4 and J is TRBJ2-7, with 7 bases matching TRBD1. Germline CDR1 reads SGHNT; CDR2 reads YYREEE (reference sequence). The CDR3 runs to 15 residues. V was pared by 4 bases and J by 2 bases, with 9 bases of the junction left unmatched. CDR3 residues: CASSKAGGTAYEQYF. CDR3 DNA sequence: TGTGCCAGCAGCAAAGCAGGGGGTACAGCCTACGAGCAGTACTTC.

The rearrangement joins TRBV7-2 to TRBJ1-1, with a tentative D call TRBD1 (5 bases). V lost 5 bases and J lost 4, with 11 bases in between. Germline V gene sequence: CDR1 SGHTA, CDR2 FQGNSA. The CDR3 sequence is 13 residues long. The CDR3: CASSLERGTEAFF. The CDR3 coding sequence is TGTGCCAGCAGCCTTGAAAGGGGCACTGAAGCTTTCTTT.

The chain employs TRBV7-3 and TRBJ1-3; D call uncertain. The CDR3 length is 15 residues. V was pared by 0 bases and J by 0 bases, with 6 bases between. In germline, CDR1 is SGHTA, CDR2 FQGTGA. The CDR3 DNA reads TGTGCCAGCAGCTTAACAGGGAGCTCTGGAAACACCATATATTTT. It is translated as CASSLTGSSGNTIYF. The whole variable domain, remainder taken from reference TRBV7-3 and TRBJ1-3, is GAGVSQTPSNKVTEKGKYVELRCDPISGHTALYWYRQSLGQGPEFLIYFQGTGAADDSGLPNDRFFAVRPEGSVSTLKIQRTERGDSAVYLCASSLTGSSGNTIYFGEGSWLTVV.